A selection of T cell receptor beta chains follows, all from one sample in a study of tumor and adjacent non-tumor tissue in lung cancer. In TCRdb, the multiplex PCR reads were re-called with MiXCR into one record per CDR3 protein. This sample carries 35,000 to 55,000 distinct CDR3 sequences, 60% to 65% of them seen once, and the ten largest clones take around 20%. Material: distant non-tumor lung tissue. The receptors were sampled from a middle-aged woman with non-small cell lung cancer. Both conserved end residues are part of each CDR3. Each record gives: CDR3 protein, V gene, J gene, D gene, clone size. D genes are given only for firm matches. The size entry is marked missing in some rows and otherwise reads once, few, many or a size class.

CDR3: CASSLAGDAGEQFF; V: TRBV7-8; J: TRBJ2-1; D: -; size: many
CDR3: CASGRGGGSDQPQHF; V: TRBV6-1; J: TRBJ1-5; D: TRBD1; size: -
CDR3: CVSRGGTDTTYEQYF; V: TRBV6-1; J: TRBJ2-7; D: -; size: -
CDR3: CDSSLSQRAFETQYF; V: TRBV12-3/TRBV12-4; J: TRBJ2-5; D: -; size: -
CDR3: CGSSLDYETVTEKLFF; V: TRBV11-1; J: TRBJ1-4; D: -; size: once
CDR3: CSAKRGAGFNGELFF; V: TRBV29-1; J: TRBJ2-2; D: -; size: -
CDR3: CATQTEADNEQFF; V: TRBV24-1; J: TRBJ2-1; D: -; size: -
CDR3: CASSPGTDPPYNEQFF; V: TRBV2; J: TRBJ2-1; D: -; size: -
CDR3: CASSLARGNIEAFF; V: TRBV5-6; J: TRBJ1-1; D: -; size: -
CDR3: CSATYSGSGAKEQFF; V: TRBV20-1; J: TRBJ2-1; D: TRBD2; size: -
CDR3: CASSKNNGESQHF; V: TRBV11-1; J: TRBJ1-5; D: -; size: -
CDR3: CASSSDRGESSYNEQFF; V: TRBV19; J: TRBJ2-1; D: TRBD1; size: -
CDR3: CASSYPREIAYNSPLHF; V: TRBV6-5; J: TRBJ1-6; D: -; size: -
CDR3: CASNGQGVGTNEQFF; V: TRBV12-3/TRBV12-4; J: TRBJ2-1; D: TRBD1; size: -
CDR3: CASRDPWTSGGTSADTQYF; V: TRBV5-1; J: TRBJ2-3; D: TRBD2; size: -
CDR3: CNARGGRAMDEAFF; V: TRBV20-1; J: TRBJ1-1; D: -; size: -
CDR3: CASSYSIVRGRQETQYF; V: TRBV6-2/TRBV6-3; J: TRBJ2-5; D: -; size: -
CDR3: CVSRKSKHGIAGSNTGELFF; V: TRBV6-1; J: TRBJ2-2; D: TRBD2; size: -
CDR3: CSARDPQGTFHYGYTF; V: TRBV20-1; J: TRBJ1-2; D: -; size: few
CDR3: CSASDRGYGYTF; V: TRBV20-1; J: TRBJ1-2; D: TRBD1; size: few
CDR3: CASSSITMTQHF; V: TRBV11-2; J: TRBJ1-5; D: -; size: -
CDR3: CNAVGQENTEAFF; V: TRBV29-1; J: TRBJ1-1; D: TRBD1; size: -
CDR3: CASSSRGRGNEQFF; V: TRBV11-1; J: TRBJ2-1; D: TRBD1; size: -
CDR3: CSAPRTGGFSADTQYF; V: TRBV20-1; J: TRBJ2-3; D: TRBD1; size: -
CDR3: CASSPLRGTYQPQHF; V: TRBV28; J: TRBJ1-5; D: -; size: many
CDR3: CASGTTGNNEQFF; V: TRBV12-3/TRBV12-4; J: TRBJ2-1; D: TRBD1; size: few
CDR3: CASRYGTSSYNEQFF; V: TRBV6-5; J: TRBJ2-1; D: TRBD2; size: -
CDR3: CATGDSTTDAQHF; V: TRBV24-1; J: -; D: -; size: -
CDR3: CASSISSTLQETQYF; V: TRBV4-1; J: TRBJ2-5; D: -; size: once
CDR3: CVSSERTANAGELFF; V: TRBV6-1; J: TRBJ2-2; D: -; size: -